The rows below give T cell receptor beta chains drawn from one sample of a study of T cell responses to AZD1222 COVID-19 vaccine. Sequenced by immunoSEQ multiplex PCR; TCRdb stores in-frame clones only, minus some. The table shows about 170,000 clones, with around 85% occurring only once. The source was peripheral blood, collected 28 days after the second AZD1222 dose. All receptors come from an adult who received the AZD1222 COVID-19 vaccine. Each CDR3 is given with its conserved first and last residue. Fields, in order: CDR3 DNA, CDR3 protein, V gene, D gene, J gene, clone size. A D gene is named only where the DNA matches it firmly. A row's size may be missing; if present it is once, few, many or a size class.

CDR3nt: TGCAGCGTAGACAGGGGCGCCGGGGAGCTGTTTTTT
CDR3aa: CSVDRGAGELFF
v_gene: TRBV29-1
d_gene: TRBD1
j_gene: TRBJ2-2
abundance: once

CDR3nt: TGTGCCAGCAGCTTGGACAGCCAGTATGGCTACACCTTC
CDR3aa: CASSLDSQYGYTF
v_gene: TRBV5-4
d_gene: NA
j_gene: TRBJ1-2
abundance: NA

CDR3nt: TGCGCCAGCAGCTTGGTCCCACAGGGGACTAATGAAAAACTGTTTTTT
CDR3aa: CASSLVPQGTNEKLFF
v_gene: TRBV5-1
d_gene: TRBD1
j_gene: TRBJ1-4
abundance: NA

CDR3nt: TGTGCCACCAGCAGAGATCGAGGAATATCCAACTATGGCTACACCTTC
CDR3aa: CATSRDRGISNYGYTF
v_gene: TRBV15
d_gene: NA
j_gene: TRBJ1-2
abundance: NA

CDR3nt: TGTGCCAGCAGCTTCGGGGACAATCCTGAAAAACTGTTTTTT
CDR3aa: CASSFGDNPEKLFF
v_gene: TRBV7-9
d_gene: NA
j_gene: TRBJ1-4
abundance: NA

CDR3nt: TGTGCCACCAGTGATAGAGGGGTTCCCACCGGGGAGCTGTTTTTT
CDR3aa: CATSDRGVPTGELFF
v_gene: TRBV24-1
d_gene: NA
j_gene: TRBJ2-2
abundance: NA

CDR3nt: TGTGCCAGCAGCCTGGGACAGGGCAGGAATGAAAAACTGTTTTTT
CDR3aa: CASSLGQGRNEKLFF
v_gene: TRBV7-9
d_gene: TRBD1
j_gene: TRBJ1-4
abundance: NA

CDR3nt: TGTGCCAGCAGCTCCCCCCTAGCGGGGTTCACCGGGGAGCTGTTTTTT
CDR3aa: CASSSPLAGFTGELFF
v_gene: TRBV5-4
d_gene: TRBD2
j_gene: TRBJ2-2
abundance: NA

CDR3nt: TGCGCCAGCAGTCCCGGACTTTCCAGGGCCGGGGAGCTGTTTTTT
CDR3aa: CASSPGLSRAGELFF
v_gene: TRBV4-3
d_gene: NA
j_gene: TRBJ2-2
abundance: NA

CDR3nt: TGTGCCAGCAGCTTCAGGGGGAATAGCAATCAGCCCCAGCATTTT
CDR3aa: CASSFRGNSNQPQHF
v_gene: TRBV7-2
d_gene: TRBD1
j_gene: TRBJ1-5
abundance: NA

CDR3nt: TGTGCCAGCAGCCCTAGACTAGCGGGGGAGAGCACAGATACGCAGTATTTT
CDR3aa: CASSPRLAGESTDTQYF
v_gene: TRBV11-3
d_gene: TRBD2
j_gene: TRBJ2-3
abundance: NA

CDR3nt: TGTGCCAGCAGTATGGAAGGGACAGGGGCCTACGAGCAGTACTTC
CDR3aa: CASSMEGTGAYEQYF
v_gene: TRBV2
d_gene: TRBD1
j_gene: TRBJ2-7
abundance: NA

CDR3nt: TGTGCCAGCAGCACTTACAGAAAACCTGGAAACACCATATATTTT
CDR3aa: CASSTYRKPGNTIYF
v_gene: TRBV21-1
d_gene: NA
j_gene: TRBJ1-3
abundance: many

CDR3nt: TGTGCCACGAGAGACAGTGCCCAAGGGGGCTACACCTTC
CDR3aa: CATRDSAQGGYTF
v_gene: TRBV10-3
d_gene: NA
j_gene: TRBJ1-2
abundance: few

CDR3nt: TGTGCCAGCAGCCAAGAAATAGCGGGGGTCAACTACAATGAGCAGTTCTTC
CDR3aa: CASSQEIAGVNYNEQFF
v_gene: TRBV14
d_gene: TRBD2
j_gene: TRBJ2-1
abundance: NA

CDR3nt: TGTGCCAGCAGCTCCATCGGACAGGGGTATTTACTCGGGACCTACGAGCAGTACTTC
CDR3aa: CASSSIGQGYLLGTYEQYF
v_gene: TRBV3-1/TRBV3-2
d_gene: TRBD1
j_gene: TRBJ2-7
abundance: NA

CDR3nt: TGTGCCAGCAGCTTAACGGGGGCCCAAGAGACCCAGTACTTC
CDR3aa: CASSLTGAQETQYF
v_gene: TRBV7-9
d_gene: NA
j_gene: TRBJ2-5
abundance: NA

CDR3nt: TGCGCCAGCAGCCAAGATGTAGCGGGGGCCTACAATGAGCAGTTCTTC
CDR3aa: CASSQDVAGAYNEQFF
v_gene: TRBV4-1
d_gene: TRBD2
j_gene: TRBJ2-1
abundance: NA

CDR3nt: TGTGCCAGCACCTCGGACGGAAATAATTCACCCCTCCACTTT
CDR3aa: CASTSDGNNSPLHF
v_gene: TRBV27
d_gene: NA
j_gene: TRBJ1-6
abundance: few

CDR3nt: TGTGCCAGCAGCAAACCGGAAGGGCTAGTTAATGAGCAGTTCTTC
CDR3aa: CASSKPEGLVNEQFF
v_gene: TRBV7-9
d_gene: NA
j_gene: TRBJ2-1
abundance: NA

CDR3nt: TGTGCCAGCAGCCAGGCGACGGGACAGGGTAATTCACCCCTCCACTTT
CDR3aa: CASSQATGQGNSPLHF
v_gene: TRBV3-1/TRBV3-2
d_gene: TRBD1
j_gene: TRBJ1-6
abundance: NA

CDR3nt: TGCAGCGTTGAGGGGGGGTTTACTGAAGCTTTCTTT
CDR3aa: CSVEGGFTEAFF
v_gene: TRBV29-1
d_gene: NA
j_gene: TRBJ1-1
abundance: NA

CDR3nt: TGTGCCAGCAGTTTATCGAGGGCGGGAGGAAACACCATATATTTT
CDR3aa: CASSLSRAGGNTIYF
v_gene: TRBV27
d_gene: NA
j_gene: TRBJ1-3
abundance: NA

CDR3nt: TGTGCCACCAGCAGACTGAGCACCGGGGAGCTGTTTTTT
CDR3aa: CATSRLSTGELFF
v_gene: TRBV15
d_gene: NA
j_gene: TRBJ2-2
abundance: NA

CDR3nt: TGTGCCAGCAGTTACTCGAGGGTGGCTGGCGAAGCTTTCTTT
CDR3aa: CASSYSRVAGEAFF
v_gene: TRBV6-5
d_gene: NA
j_gene: TRBJ1-1
abundance: few

CDR3nt: TGTGCCAGCAGCTTGAGACAGGGAGGAGACATTCAGTACTTC
CDR3aa: CASSLRQGGDIQYF
v_gene: TRBV7-2
d_gene: NA
j_gene: TRBJ2-4
abundance: NA

CDR3nt: TGTGCCAGCAGCGCGGGACAGGTGAACACTGAAGCTTTCTTT
CDR3aa: CASSAGQVNTEAFF
v_gene: TRBV9
d_gene: TRBD1
j_gene: TRBJ1-1
abundance: NA

CDR3nt: TGTGCCAGCAGCTCAACGACAGGGCCCAGGGATTCACCCCTCCACTTT
CDR3aa: CASSSTTGPRDSPLHF
v_gene: TRBV7-8
d_gene: TRBD1
j_gene: TRBJ1-6
abundance: NA

CDR3nt: TGTGCCAGCAGCTTATCTAACAATGAGCAGTTCTTC
CDR3aa: CASSLSNNEQFF
v_gene: TRBV11-2
d_gene: NA
j_gene: TRBJ2-1
abundance: NA

CDR3nt: TGTGCCAGCACCCTACCCCGAGACAGGGGCGGGGACGAGCAGTACTTC
CDR3aa: CASTLPRDRGGDEQYF
v_gene: TRBV28
d_gene: TRBD1
j_gene: TRBJ2-7
abundance: NA

CDR3nt: TGTGCCAGCAATCCAGGGGGGTATTACAATCAGCCCCAGCATTTT
CDR3aa: CASNPGGYYNQPQHF
v_gene: TRBV27
d_gene: TRBD1
j_gene: TRBJ1-5
abundance: NA

CDR3nt: TGTGCCAGCAGCTTGGAGGGCAAGCGTTGGCCCCAGCATTTT
CDR3aa: CASSLEGKRWPQHF
v_gene: TRBV5-8
d_gene: NA
j_gene: TRBJ1-5
abundance: few

CDR3nt: TGCGCCAGCAGCCCCCGAAATCTGAGACAGGGAGGGAGGACCGGGGAGCTGTTTTTT
CDR3aa: CASSPRNLRQGGRTGELFF
v_gene: TRBV4-1
d_gene: NA
j_gene: TRBJ2-2
abundance: NA

CDR3nt: TGTGCCAGCACCCAGGGGGGCTCAGCCTACAATGAGCAGTTCTTC
CDR3aa: CASTQGGSAYNEQFF
v_gene: TRBV27
d_gene: NA
j_gene: TRBJ2-1
abundance: NA

CDR3nt: TGTGCCAGTAGTCCCTCTAACGGGGTCGGGCAGTATTTT
CDR3aa: CASSPSNGVGQYF
v_gene: TRBV19
d_gene: NA
j_gene: TRBJ2-3
abundance: once

CDR3nt: TGTGCCAGCAGCTCTACGCCACAGGGGGCGAATGTGGGCTACACCTTC
CDR3aa: CASSSTPQGANVGYTF
v_gene: TRBV7-2
d_gene: TRBD1
j_gene: TRBJ1-2
abundance: once

CDR3nt: TGTGCCAGCAGCGTGGAACTAGCGGGGGGGCCCACTGGGGCCAACGTCCTGACTTTC
CDR3aa: CASSVELAGGPTGANVLTF
v_gene: TRBV9
d_gene: TRBD2
j_gene: TRBJ2-6
abundance: few

CDR3nt: TGCAGTGCTAGTACCGGGGGGATTGTTTACAATGAGCAGTTCTTC
CDR3aa: CSASTGGIVYNEQFF
v_gene: TRBV20-1
d_gene: TRBD2
j_gene: TRBJ2-1
abundance: NA

CDR3nt: TGTGCCAGCAGCGGGACAGGGGGAAGATCCGGGGAGCTGTTTTTT
CDR3aa: CASSGTGGRSGELFF
v_gene: TRBV6-5
d_gene: TRBD1
j_gene: TRBJ2-2
abundance: NA

CDR3nt: TGTGCCAGCAGAGAGGGACTAGCGGCCGGGGAGCTGTTTTTT
CDR3aa: CASREGLAAGELFF
v_gene: TRBV6-5
d_gene: TRBD2
j_gene: TRBJ2-2
abundance: NA

CDR3nt: TGTGCCAGCAGGGGGGGACCTACAGGGGGCGCGTGGTACGAGCAGTACTTC
CDR3aa: CASRGGPTGGAWYEQYF
v_gene: TRBV2
d_gene: TRBD1
j_gene: TRBJ2-7
abundance: NA

CDR3nt: TGTGCCAGTGCCGCTCCGGCTAGCGGGGGGGGTACCAAAGAGACCCAGTACTTC
CDR3aa: CASAAPASGGGTKETQYF
v_gene: TRBV19
d_gene: TRBD2
j_gene: TRBJ2-5
abundance: NA

CDR3nt: TGTGCCAGTAGTATCGGTCAGGCCTCCTACGAGCAGTACTTC
CDR3aa: CASSIGQASYEQYF
v_gene: TRBV19
d_gene: NA
j_gene: TRBJ2-7
abundance: NA

CDR3nt: TGTGCCAGCAGCCTCAGACTAGTTCCCACAGATACGCAGTATTTT
CDR3aa: CASSLRLVPTDTQYF
v_gene: TRBV14
d_gene: NA
j_gene: TRBJ2-3
abundance: NA

CDR3nt: TGTGCCAGCAGTGACCTCGGAACGGGGGCTTTCTTT
CDR3aa: CASSDLGTGAFF
v_gene: TRBV2
d_gene: NA
j_gene: TRBJ1-1
abundance: NA

CDR3nt: TGCGCCAGCAGCCTTGACAGGAACACTGAAGCTTTCTTT
CDR3aa: CASSLDRNTEAFF
v_gene: TRBV4-1
d_gene: NA
j_gene: TRBJ1-1
abundance: NA

CDR3nt: TGTGCCAGCAGCTTAGATATGGGGGCGCGAGGGCTTCAAGAGACCCAGTACTTC
CDR3aa: CASSLDMGARGLQETQYF
v_gene: TRBV7-7
d_gene: NA
j_gene: TRBJ2-5
abundance: NA

CDR3nt: TGTGCCAGCAGTGAAGCGACGTCTGCAACTCTCGCCTATGGCTACACCTTC
CDR3aa: CASSEATSATLAYGYTF
v_gene: TRBV6-1
d_gene: NA
j_gene: TRBJ1-2
abundance: once

CDR3nt: TGCGCCAGCAGTGTTGGCCGGGAGCAGTACTTC
CDR3aa: CASSVGREQYF
v_gene: TRBV10-1
d_gene: NA
j_gene: TRBJ2-7
abundance: NA

CDR3nt: TGTGCCAGCAGCGACAAGCGGGGGGGGAATTCACCCCTCCACTTT
CDR3aa: CASSDKRGGNSPLHF
v_gene: TRBV2
d_gene: NA
j_gene: TRBJ1-6
abundance: NA

CDR3nt: TGTGCCAGCAGTGAATTGGGACAGGGTATCAGAGCTTTCTTT
CDR3aa: CASSELGQGIRAFF
v_gene: TRBV2
d_gene: TRBD1
j_gene: TRBJ1-1
abundance: NA

CDR3nt: TGTGCCAGCAGCCATCTAGCGGGGGGATCGAATACGCAGTATTTT
CDR3aa: CASSHLAGGSNTQYF
v_gene: TRBV11-2
d_gene: TRBD2
j_gene: TRBJ2-3
abundance: once

CDR3nt: TGTGCCAGTAGTATTGGTCAGGGGCCAAATTCACCCCTCCACTTT
CDR3aa: CASSIGQGPNSPLHF
v_gene: TRBV19
d_gene: NA
j_gene: TRBJ1-6
abundance: NA

CDR3nt: TGTGCCAGCAGCTTTCGTTCAGGGCGCGCCTACGAGCAGTACTTC
CDR3aa: CASSFRSGRAYEQYF
v_gene: TRBV7-9
d_gene: NA
j_gene: TRBJ2-7
abundance: NA

CDR3nt: TGTGCCAGCAGTGATCTACCGGGACAACGCTACGAGCAGTACTTC
CDR3aa: CASSDLPGQRYEQYF
v_gene: TRBV6-1
d_gene: NA
j_gene: TRBJ2-7
abundance: NA

CDR3nt: TGTGCCAGCACTTCTCGTCCCGGGACACACACAGATACGCAGTATTTT
CDR3aa: CASTSRPGTHTDTQYF
v_gene: TRBV5-5
d_gene: NA
j_gene: TRBJ2-3
abundance: few